This T cell receptor (beta chain) is from a study of T cells in Graves' hyperthyroidism and ophthalmopathy. It was RNA transcripts that yielded the amplified TCR beta CDR3 regions. An initial round of RT-PCR targeting the TCR CDR3 relied on the HTBI primer set. TCRdb called the multiplex PCR reads again in MiXCR, with one record for every CDR3 protein. The sample gives approximately 590,000 distinct CDR3 sequences, 15% to 17% of which show up once; around 7.8% is in the top ten. When ophthalmopathy did not progress within 18 months, Graves' hyperthyroidism was considered stable. Over 9 ml of fresh peripheral blood supplied the PBMCs. The TCR originated in a woman aged 25 to 45 with Graves' hyperthyroidism. Sequencing input: blood.

Here the CDR3 reads CASSQESQRHFSYEQYF. DNA of the CDR3: TGCGCCAGCAGCCAAGAGAGTCAGCGGCATTTTTCCTACGAGCAGTACTTC. This sequence joins TRBV4-1 and TRBJ2-7; D might be TRBD2 (5 bases). This CDR3 is 17 amino acids long. The germline V gene encodes CDR1 MGHRA and CDR2 YSYEKL. Trimming left V 0 bases short and J 1 base short, with 16 bases between.